Only one count was recorded for the clone carrying this TCR beta chain. What it binds is unknown. Any gene name here is a mouse gene name. The CDR3 end is not reached by the read, which stops 1 residue before it; the germline J gene fills it in. This CDR3 has 14 amino acids. V lost 0 bases, J lost 0 bases, and 5 bases lay in between. Per germline, CDR1 NNHDY and CDR2 SYVADS. Time point indicated: mouse harvest day 7 after allogeneic transplant. Each mouse received 10^7 T-cell-depleted marrow cells plus 10^6 splenic CD5+ T cells by tail vein. This specimen comes from a study of tissue T cells after allogeneic stem cell transplantation. Profiling relied on immunoSEQ multiplex PCR, and the TCRdb table lists in-frame clones only, not all of them. The sample has 6,000 to 7,500 clones, around two fifths seen once. Findings and limits, study-wide: Some tissue clones might be persisting host cells; their alloreactivity or antigen specificity was not determined.

The sequence was obtained from a female BALB/c mouse given C57BL/6 T cells with graft-versus-host disease after an allogeneic hematopoietic cell transplant. This chain uses TRBV13-3 with TRBJ2-5; tentative D call: TRBD1 (5 bases). The sequencing input was skin. The CDR3 bases that were read are TGTGCCAGCAGTGATGAGGGGAACCAAGACACCCAGTAC. Amino acid sequence: CASSDEGNQDTQY. The whole CDR3 sequence reads CASSDEGNQDTQYF.